This is a list of T cell receptor beta chains from one sample in a study of blood T cell repertoires in COVID-19. Sequencing was performed with immunoSEQ multiplex PCR; in TCRdb, only in-frame clones are kept and a portion is missing. In the table there are 65,000 or so clones, 65% to 85% of which are singletons. The sequenced sample consisted of peripheral blood. The source of these receptors is a woman between 50 and 59 years old with active or convalescent COVID-19. CDR3s include the opening cysteine and the closing phenylalanine or tryptophan. Each record gives: clone size, V gene, J gene, D gene, CDR3 DNA, CDR3 protein. A D gene is named only where the DNA matches it firmly. Expanded clones get a size class; other rows say once, few or many, or leave the size out.

NA	TRBV11-3	TRBJ1-2	TRBD1	TGTGCCAGCAGTCATCCGGGACAGGGAGGGGTAGACTATGGCTACACCTTC	CASSHPGQGGVDYGYTF
NA	TRBV10-3	TRBJ1-4	TRBD1	TGTGCCATCAGTGAGGGGGGCAGGGGGCCCACTAATGAAAAACTGTTTTTT	CAISEGGRGPTNEKLFF
few	TRBV4-1	TRBJ2-4	TRBD1	TGCGCCAGCAGCCCTCGGGACAGGGAGGGAAACATTCAGTACTTC	CASSPRDREGNIQYF
NA	TRBV4-1	TRBJ1-6	TRBD1	TGCGCCAGCAGCCACTCTACAGGGGGCTATAATTCACCCCTCCACTTT	CASSHSTGGYNSPLHF
once	TRBV7-2	TRBJ1-1	NA	TGTGCCAGCAGCTTCATCACAGAGAACACTGAAGCTTTCTTT	CASSFITENTEAFF
NA	TRBV19	TRBJ1-5	NA	TGTGCCAGTAGTATAGATTCGGAGTCATCTCTGCCCCAGCATTTT	CASSIDSESSLPQHF
NA	TRBV4-1	TRBJ2-7	TRBD2	TGCGCCAGCAGCCGGGGGACTAGCGGGAGCTACGAGCAGTACTTC	CASSRGTSGSYEQYF
NA	TRBV5-8	TRBJ2-5	TRBD1	TGTGCCAGCAGCTGGACAGGGGGAGAGACCCAGTACTTC	CASSWTGGETQYF
NA	TRBV19	TRBJ1-5	NA	TGTGCCAGTAGTATGGCCTGGGGCATCGGGGGATCCTCTCAGCCCCAGCATTTT	CASSMAWGIGGSSQPQHF
NA	TRBV2	TRBJ2-1	TRBD2	TGTGCCAGCAGTGAAGTAGCGGGGTCCCATAATGAGCAGTTCTTC	CASSEVAGSHNEQFF
NA	TRBV7-9	TRBJ2-5	NA	TGTGCCAGCAGCTTCGTCGGAGGGCGGGAGACCCAGTACTTC	CASSFVGGRETQYF
many	TRBV2	TRBJ2-7	TRBD2	TGTGCCAGCAGTGACCTTCCCGGGACTAGTTCCTACGAGCAGTACTTC	CASSDLPGTSSYEQYF
NA	TRBV6-5	TRBJ1-2	TRBD1	TGTGCCAGCAGGGCCGGACAGGGTGGCTACACCTTC	CASRAGQGGYTF
NA	TRBV10-3	TRBJ2-5	TRBD2	TGTGCCACCGCGGGGGGCAGTGGAACCTCCGGAGAGACCCAGTACTTC	CATAGGSGTSGETQYF
NA	TRBV2	TRBJ1-5	NA	TGTGCCAGCTCCTCCGAGCCCCAGCCCCAGCATTTT	CASSSEPQPQHF
NA	TRBV15	TRBJ1-1	TRBD1	TGTGCCACCAGCAGTCGAACAGGGGTGGACACTGAAGCTTTCTTT	CATSSRTGVDTEAFF
NA	TRBV19	TRBJ1-2	TRBD1	TGTGCCAGTGTGAGGGGGCAGAACTATGGCTACACCTTC	CASVRGQNYGYTF
NA	TRBV28	TRBJ2-7	NA	TGTGCCAGCAGACAATTCGTCGACAGCAACTACGAGCAGTACTTC	CASRQFVDSNYEQYF
once	TRBV19	TRBJ1-5	TRBD1	TGTGCCAGTAGGGCGGGGGGACAGAGTAATCAGCCCCAGCATTTT	CASRAGGQSNQPQHF
NA	TRBV6-5	TRBJ2-3	NA	TGTGCCAGCATCCCACAGGGGAGGGATACGCAGTATTTT	CASIPQGRDTQYF
many	TRBV5-1	TRBJ2-6	NA	TGCGCCAGCAGCTTGCAAGCCGCCGGGGCCAACGTCCTGACTTTC	CASSLQAAGANVLTF
NA	TRBV5-1	TRBJ1-1	NA	TGCGCCAGCAGCATGGCAGGAGGGAGCACTGAAGCTTTCTTT	CASSMAGGSTEAFF